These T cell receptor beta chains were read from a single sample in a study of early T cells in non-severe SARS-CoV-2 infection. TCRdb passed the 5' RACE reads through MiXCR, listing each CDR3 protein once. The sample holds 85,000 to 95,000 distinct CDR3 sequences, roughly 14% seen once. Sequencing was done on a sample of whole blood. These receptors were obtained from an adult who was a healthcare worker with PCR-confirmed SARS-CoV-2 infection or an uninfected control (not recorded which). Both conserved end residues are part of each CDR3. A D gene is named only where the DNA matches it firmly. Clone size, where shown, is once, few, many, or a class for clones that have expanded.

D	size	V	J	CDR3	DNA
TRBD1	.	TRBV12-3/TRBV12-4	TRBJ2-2	CASRRDRGSGELFF	TGTGCCAGCAGGCGGGACAGGGGGTCAGGGGAGCTGTTTTTT
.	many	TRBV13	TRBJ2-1	CASAIHNEQFF	TGTGCCAGCGCAATTCACAATGAGCAGTTCTTC
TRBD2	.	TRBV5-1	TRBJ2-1	CASSLERGGNNEQFF	TGCGCCAGCAGCCTCGAGCGGGGGGGAAACAATGAGCAGTTCTTC
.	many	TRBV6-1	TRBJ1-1	CASSLLGGPTEAFF	TGTGCCAGCAGTTTGCTCGGCGGTCCCACTGAAGCTTTCTTT
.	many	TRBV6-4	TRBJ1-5	CASSVTGEDNQPQHF	TGTGCCAGCAGTGTTACGGGGGAGGACAATCAGCCCCAGCATTTT
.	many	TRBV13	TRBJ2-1	CASSHPRSTGAYNEQFF	TGTGCCAGCAGCCACCCAAGGAGTACCGGGGCGTACAATGAGCAGTTCTTC
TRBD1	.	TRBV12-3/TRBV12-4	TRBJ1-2	CASSYRGGYTF	TGTGCCAGCTCATACAGGGGCGGCTACACCTTC
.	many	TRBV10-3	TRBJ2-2	CAISESTTGELFF	TGTGCCATCAGTGAGTCGACCACCGGGGAGCTGTTTTTT
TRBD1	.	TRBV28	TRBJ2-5	CASSQTTGGQVWTQYF	TGTGCCAGCAGCCAAACCACAGGGGGCCAAGTATGGACCCAGTACTTC
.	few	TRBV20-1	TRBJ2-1	CSARRLVEQFF	TGCAGTGCCCGCAGACTAGTTGAGCAGTTCTTC
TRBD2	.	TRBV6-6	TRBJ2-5	CASSYGLGGGVLETQYF	TGTGCCAGCAGTTACGGTTTGGGCGGGGGGGTCCTCGAGACCCAGTACTTC
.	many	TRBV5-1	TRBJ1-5	CASSLGGVSNQPQHF	TGCGCCAGCAGCTTGGGAGGCGTCAGCAATCAGCCCCAGCATTTT
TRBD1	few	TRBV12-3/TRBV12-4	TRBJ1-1	CASRSDRGHTEAFF	TGTGCCAGCAGATCGGACAGGGGTCACACTGAAGCTTTCTTT
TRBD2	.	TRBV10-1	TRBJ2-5	CASSEAGTSGQEAQYF	TGCGCCAGCAGTGAGGCCGGGACTAGCGGACAAGAGGCCCAGTACTTC
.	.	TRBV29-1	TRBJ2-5	CSVEWGTQYF	TGCAGCGTTGAGTGGGGGACCCAGTACTTC
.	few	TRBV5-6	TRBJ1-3	CASSLEAGNTIYF	TGTGCCAGCAGCTTGGAGGCTGGAAACACCATATATTTT
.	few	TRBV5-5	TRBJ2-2	CASSLRGANTGELFF	TGTGCCAGCAGCTTAAGGGGGGCGAACACCGGGGAGCTGTTTTTT